This T cell receptor (beta chain) was sequenced in a study of blood T cell repertoires in COVID-19 (dated by TCRdb to 2018 to 2020). In the study overall: Collaborator samples came from the United States, Italy and Spain and covered acute and convalescent phases of COVID-19. The samples were drawn from two sources: the first 160 participants of the ongoing ImmuneRACE study, and approximately 1,300 subjects contributed by 6 global collaborators. A freely available public database, intended as a resource for researchers studying the immune response to SARS-CoV-2, is where the repertoires were released. Where available, HLA class I and class II types were taken from metadata supplied by the sample provider and were not determined by assay-based typing. The material from the prospective study consisted of cDNA or gDNA derived from T cells, B-cell-depleted T cells, or PBMCs. Sample metadata almost always included a de-identified subject ID, COVID-19 status, age in years and sex. The dataset comprised deeply sampled blood TCRbeta repertoires from subjects exposed to, actively infected with, or recovered from COVID-19. The research as a whole found: Clinical and demographic metadata were provided uncurated, with the amount varying by source and participant.

About this clone itself: What antigen it recognizes has not been identified. No qualities accompany the bases; no much larger clone lies one base away.

The collaborating institutions used their own protocols to collect whole blood in K2EDTA tubes. Collaborator samples were shipped for TCRbeta analysis as frozen whole blood, isolated PBMCs, or DNA extracted from either sample type. TCRbeta CDR3 regions were amplified from genomic DNA using the immunoSEQ Assay, a bias-controlled multiplex PCR. Turning to the authors' computational methods: Within the assay, amplification of reference gene primers was used to estimate how many nucleated cells each sample contained. To quantify the absolute abundance of each unique TCRbeta CDR3 rearrangement, sequence reads were collapsed and filtered. For each sample, productive Simpson clonality was calculated as the square root of Simpson's diversity index over productive rearrangements. TCRdb limited this immuneACCESS table to in-frame rearrangements with V and J called. A share of clones is missing; checked studies link under half to unresolved V genes, and the rest is unexplained. Clonal size and the V and J genes are those of that table, whereas D and trimming came from the DNA. This sample holds about 100,000 clones; approximately 86% were observed only once. The ten largest clones add up to approximately 1.6% of the sample.

The TCR was taken from a man at least 80 years old with acute or convalescent COVID-19. Input material: peripheral blood.

The CDR3 here reads CASSLDRGWTEAFF. The nucleotide sequence is given as TGTGCCAGCAGCCTGGACAGAGGGTGGACTGAAGCTTTCTTT. The chain joins TRBV5-6 to TRBJ1-1; perhaps TRBD1 is the D gene, with 6 bases matching. V is pared back by 4 bases and J by 5 bases, with 15 bases lying between the germline termini. CDR1 and CDR2 are read off the germline V gene as SGHDT and YYEEEE. From the cysteine up to the phenylalanine, the CDR3 has a length of 14 residues. Only the CDR3 part of the read is kept: 42 bases, read in frame from the first base. When the CDR3 is completed using the reference TRBV5-6 and TRBJ1-1 genes on either side, the full variable domain is DAGVTQSPTHLIKTRGQQVTLRCSPKSGHDTVSWYQQALGQGPQFIFQYYEEEERQRGNFPDRFSGHQFPNYSSELNVNALLLGDSALYLCASSLDRGWTEAFFGQGTRLTVV.